This record covers a single T cell receptor beta chain. In germline, CDR1 is MNHEY, CDR2 SVGEGT. The CDR3 runs 15 residues. With 2 bases clipped from V and 6 bases from J, the junction kept 8 bases outside the gene matches. This sample is part of a study of control samples from healthy donors and cancer patients. TCRdb's table, derived via immunoSEQ multiplex PCR, lists solely in-frame clones and lacks some. The sample contains about 130,000 clones, approximately 90% of which appear only once. V and J are TRBV6-2 or TRBV6-3 and TRBJ1-2; 8 bases fit TRBD1. The origin of this receptor is a man between 18 and 35 years old in good health. The specimen sequenced was blood. DNA of the CDR3: TGTGCCAGCAGTTACCAGCCGGACAGGGTAAATGGCTACACCTTC. It is translated as CASSYQPDRVNGYTF.